A selection of T cell receptor beta chains follows, all from one sample in a study of identifying expanded T cells in peripheral blood. Sequencing was performed with immunoSEQ multiplex PCR; in TCRdb, only in-frame clones are kept and a portion is missing. In the table there are approximately 120,000 clones, about 88% of which are singletons. Sequencing was done on a sample of blood. The receptors were sampled from a person aged 18 to 75 in good health. Both conserved end residues are part of each CDR3. The order of the fields is J gene, V gene, CDR3 protein.

TRBJ1-2 | TRBV30 | CAWSRYPGYTF
TRBJ1-1 | TRBV29-1 | CSVGSGTEAFF
TRBJ1-1 | TRBV7-2 | CASSPNRGTEAFF
TRBJ1-5 | TRBV19 | CASTQRPGNNQPQHF
TRBJ2-5 | TRBV7-8 | CASSLHREETQYF
TRBJ2-1 | TRBV29-1 | CSSNRLAGYNEQFF
TRBJ2-3 | TRBV19 | CASSSPPGLSTDTQYF
TRBJ1-1 | TRBV27 | CASSLVPNTEAFF
TRBJ2-7 | TRBV7-9 | CASSLRQASYEQYF
TRBJ2-3 | TRBV5-6 | CASSLKIASSTDTQYF
TRBJ2-7 | TRBV27 | CASSFGDRAYEQYF
TRBJ2-7 | TRBV7-6 | CASSLATGGYEQYF
TRBJ1-2 | TRBV6-5 | CASSPGSHLVGYTF
TRBJ2-1 | TRBV7-9 | CASSLGEASPNEQFF
TRBJ2-3 | TRBV28 | CASSSGLAGATDTQYF
TRBJ2-2 | TRBV7-2 | CASRPTSGGPDTGELFF
TRBJ1-6 | TRBV18 | CASSPSGQGLSPLHF
TRBJ2-3 | TRBV4-2 | CASSQGTGSDTQYF
TRBJ2-7 | TRBV18 | CASSPKASDYEQYF
TRBJ2-5 | TRBV6-1 | CASRGLASYQETQYF
TRBJ2-7 | TRBV7-9 | CASSFGTQTYEQYF
TRBJ2-1 | TRBV10-1 | CASSESGVGRSAYNEQFF
TRBJ2-2 | TRBV29-1 | CSVDKRNPGELFF
TRBJ1-1 | TRBV18 | CASSPPRTGNLNTEAFF
TRBJ2-7 | TRBV10-3 | CAISELSVEQYF
TRBJ2-2 | TRBV18 | CASSRPGLEKNTGELFF
TRBJ1-2 | TRBV30 | CAWTLDRGATTNYGYTF
TRBJ2-7 | TRBV18 | CASSPGTYYYEQYF
TRBJ1-1 | TRBV6-5 | CASSYSNIGENTEAFF
TRBJ2-7 | TRBV11-2 | CASSLDRGDEQYF
TRBJ2-3 | TRBV19 | CASSMMGTDTQYF
TRBJ2-7 | TRBV7-9 | CASSNYRLAGASYEQYF
TRBJ2-5 | TRBV27 | CASSLSTGQGEETQYF
TRBJ2-3 | TRBV6-1 | CASSGTSGGMTDTQYF
TRBJ2-2 | TRBV27 | CASSLYLSGSAGELFF
TRBJ2-5 | TRBV19 | CASSTTGLQETQYF